The 22 T cell receptor beta chains listed next were all sequenced from one sample in a study of blood T cell repertoires in COVID-19 (dated by TCRdb to the early 2020s). Preparation of the library involved the immunoSEQ multiplex PCR assay. TCRdb provides this immuneACCESS table in a form limited to in-frame rearrangements. Some clones are lacking; in checked studies, under half of them reflect an unresolved V gene, and why the rest are absent is not known. This sample gives approximately 150,000 clones in total; approximately 84% of them show up just once. The ten largest clonotypes hold 9.5% to 13% of the sample. The sample taken for sequencing was peripheral blood. These receptors were collected from a man in his 70s with active or convalescent COVID-19.

This clone was observed many times. The rearrangement joins TRBV10-3 to TRBJ2-1; D unresolved. V lost 6 bases and J lost 4, with 13 bases in between. The CDR3 runs to 14 residues. Germline V lookup: CDR1 ENHRY, CDR2 SYGVKD. The CDR3, as DNA: TGTGCCATCAGGGAACTTGCGGCATACAATGAGCAGTTCTTC. Amino acid sequence: CAIRELAAYNEQFF.

V is TRBV9 and J is TRBJ1-2; tentative D call: TRBD1 (6 bases). Trimming shortened V by 5 bases and J by 4 bases, and 15 bases separated the two germline ends. Germline V gene sequence: CDR1 SGDLS, CDR2 YYNGEE. This CDR3 is built from 14 residues. The CDR3 loop is CASSPTTGTYGYTF. For the CDR3, the DNA is TGTGCCAGCAGTCCCACCACAGGGACCTATGGCTACACCTTC. Together with reference TRBV9 and TRBJ1-2, the CDR3 gives the full variable domain: DSGVTQTPKHLITATGQRVTLRCSPRSGDLSVYWYQQSLDQGLQFLIQYYNGEERAKGNILERFSAQQFPDLHSELNLSSLELGDSALYFCASSPTTGTYGYTFGSGTRLTVV.

The chain has TRBV29-1 and TRBJ1-3; no firm D call. CDR3 size: 13 residues. The V end was cut by 6 bases, the J end by 0 bases, with 9 bases between. The germline CDR1 and CDR2 sequences are SQVTM and ANQGSEA. The CDR3 DNA is TGCAGCGTCTCCCCCGGCTCTGGAAACACCATATATTTT. It translates to CSVSPGSGNTIYF.

This chain uses TRBV6-2 or TRBV6-3 with TRBJ1-4; D unclear. V lost 4 bases and J 0 bases, leaving 9 bases between the germline ends. Looked up from germline, CDR1 is MNHEY and CDR2 is SVGEGT. There are 15 residues in the CDR3. As DNA, the CDR3 is TGTGCCAGCAGTTCACGGGATGCAACTAATGAAAAACTGTTTTTT. Its protein is CASSSRDATNEKLFF.

This clone was seen a handful of times. The chain joins TRBV7-2 to TRBJ1-2; 8 nucleotides align to TRBD1. Per germline, CDR1 SGHTA and CDR2 FQGNSA. The junction had 6 bases not matched to a gene; V was cut back by 0 bases and J by 6 bases. There are 15 residues in the CDR3. In DNA, the CDR3 is TGTGCCAGCAGCTTAGCGAGGACAGGGAGTGATGGCTACACCTTC. Its translation is CASSLARTGSDGYTF.

The chain uses TRBV24-1 and TRBJ1-5; D is uncertain. V lost 5 bases and J 1 base, leaving 5 bases between the germline ends. CDR3 length: 13 amino acids. The germline gives CDR1 KGHDR, CDR2 SFDVKD. Here the CDR3 reads CATSGASNQPQHF. The CDR3 nucleotides are TGTGCCACCAGTGGGGCGAGCAATCAGCCCCAGCATTTT.

Turning to this clone: The same CDR3 is also encoded by other DNA sequences in this sample. The CDR3 sequence: CASSSQGDQPQHF. DNA for the CDR3: TGTGCCAGCAGCTCCCAGGGGGATCAGCCCCAGCATTTT. The chain employs TRBV7-2 and TRBJ1-5, with 7 positions matching TRBD1. The germline CDR1 and CDR2 sequences are SGHTA and FQGNSA. The ends lost 4 bases at V and 5 bases at J; junction bases unmatched: 2. The CDR3 sequence is 13 residues long.

Details on this clone: Compared with germline, one end of the junction differs, possibly owing to a read error. The rearrangement uses TRBV7-9 and TRBJ2-3; 9 nucleotides line up with TRBD2. The CDR3 is 14 residues long. Germline CDR1 SEHNR, CDR2 FQNEAQ (reference sequence). The CDR3, as DNA: TGTGCCAGCAGCCTAGCGGGGCTCACAGATACGCAGTATTTT. Translating it yields CASSLAGLTDTQYF.

This clone showed up just once. J is TRBJ2-7 and V is TRBV7-2, with TRBD2 matching 12 bases. Germline V gene lookup returns CDR1 SGHTA and CDR2 FQGNSA. V lost 5 bases to trimming and J lost 3 bases; unmatched junction nucleotides: 11. The CDR3 is made up of 17 amino acids. This CDR3 is CASSHRLAGVRVYEQYF. The CDR3 coding sequence is TGTGCCAGCAGCCACCGACTAGCGGGAGTTAGGGTCTACGAGCAGTACTTC.

The V call is TRBV6-5, the J call TRBJ1-1; D uncertain. CDR1 is MNHEY, CDR2 SVGAGI, per germline. The length of the CDR3 is 15 residues. V lost 2 bases to trimming and J lost 0 bases, with 10 bases between them. CDR3 DNA: TGTGCCAGCAGTTACGGGCCAGCAATGAACACTGAAGCTTTCTTT. Translation: CASSYGPAMNTEAFF.

The V call is TRBV4-3, the J call TRBJ2-5, with 15 bases identical to TRBD2. Trimming at V came to 3 bases and at J to 5 bases, leaving 1 base not matched to a gene. In germline, CDR1 is LGHNA, CDR2 YSLEER. This CDR3 contains 15 residues. The CDR3 region has the DNA TGCGCCAGCAGCCACGGGACTAGCGGGAGGGAGACCCAGTACTTC. Its translation is CASSHGTSGRETQYF.

The chain combines TRBV10-3 with TRBJ1-3; D uncertain. The CDR3 runs to 14 residues. V dropped 7 bases and J dropped 4 bases, with 14 bases sitting between them. Germline values: CDR1 ENHRY, CDR2 SYGVKD. The DNA for the CDR3 is TGTGCCATCAAGGCGGTACACGACGGAAACACCATATATTTT. Protein: CAIKAVHDGNTIYF.

V gene TRBV7-2 combines with J gene TRBJ2-1; the D gene is possibly TRBD1 (6 bases). The germline gives CDR1 SGHTA, CDR2 FQGNSA. V was trimmed by 4 bases and J by 5 bases, leaving 9 bases between them. The CDR3 is made up of 13 amino acids. DNA for the CDR3: TGTGCCAGCAGCTCGAACAGGGACAATGAGCAGTTCTTC. Its protein is CASSSNRDNEQFF.

V gene TRBV29-1 combines with J gene TRBJ1-1, with 8 bases that match TRBD1. CDR1 is SQVTM, CDR2 ANQGSEA, per germline. V shed 2 bases and J 2 bases; nucleotides not matched to a gene: 7. There are 15 residues in the CDR3. The chain's CDR3 is CSVEPTGTGNTEAFF. The CDR3 bases are TGCAGCGTTGAACCTACCGGGACAGGAAACACTGAAGCTTTCTTT.

The chain links TRBV7-8 to TRBJ1-6, with a possible D match to TRBD1 (6 bases). The CDR3 is made up of 15 amino acids. Looked up from germline, CDR1 is SGHVS and CDR2 is FQNEAQ. V was pared by 5 bases and J by 1 base, with 9 bases between. The CDR3 reads CASSRTGSYNSPLHF. As DNA, the CDR3 is TGTGCCAGCAGCCGCACAGGGTCCTATAATTCACCCCTCCACTTT.

This chain uses TRBV6-5 with TRBJ2-7; D unresolved. From germline, CDR1 is MNHEY and CDR2 SVGAGI. Deletions cut 2 bases from V and 2 bases from J, with 13 bases between. The CDR3 runs to 15 residues. As DNA, the CDR3 is TGTGCCAGCAGTTACGAAGCCGGTGGTCCCTACGAGCAGTACTTC. Translation gives CASSYEAGGPYEQYF.

The J gene is TRBJ1-1, the V gene TRBV19; 7 bases agree with TRBD1. Germline assignment: CDR1 LNHDA and CDR2 SQIVND (reference sequence). The CDR3 is 14 residues long. The junction had 9 bases not matched to a gene; V was cut back by 7 bases and J by 4 bases. The CDR3 loop reads CASTRGGRGTEAFF. The CDR3 DNA is TGTGCCAGTACCCGAGGGGGCAGGGGCACTGAAGCTTTCTTT. Together with reference TRBV19 and TRBJ1-1, the CDR3 gives the full variable domain: DGGITQSPKYLFRKEGQNVTLSCEQNLNHDAMYWYRQDPGQGLRLIYYSQIVNDFQKGDIAEGYSVSREKKESFPLTVTSAQKNPTAFYLCASTRGGRGTEAFFGQGTRLTVV.

The chain links TRBV6-1 to TRBJ2-3; 9 bases map to TRBD2. Losses at the gene ends were 4 bases for V and 2 bases for J; bases not matched to a gene: 4. CDR1 is MNHNS and CDR2 is SASEGT in the germline V gene. The CDR3 length is 15 residues. The CDR3 coding sequence is TGTGCCAGCAGTGGTAGCGGGGGATACACAGATACGCAGTATTTT. It translates to CASSGSGGYTDTQYF.

The J gene is TRBJ1-5, the V gene TRBV29-1; 11 bases align to TRBD1. There are 14 residues in the CDR3. V was pared by 6 bases and J by 4 bases, with 5 bases of the junction left unmatched. Germline V gives CDR1 SQVTM, CDR2 ANQGSEA. CDR3 in amino acids: CSVGGTGGNQPQHF. The CDR3 coding sequence is TGCAGCGTGGGGGGGACAGGGGGTAATCAGCCCCAGCATTTT.

CDR3 residues: CASSRTGVYQPQHF. CDR3 coding DNA: TGTGCCAGCAGCCGCACAGGGGTGTACCAGCCCCAGCATTTT. The V call is TRBV3-1 (or the pseudogene TRBV3-2), the J call TRBJ1-5; 7 bases are a match to TRBD1. V shed 4 bases and J 7 bases; nucleotides not matched to a gene: 7. Looked up from germline, CDR1 is LGHDT and CDR2 is YNNKEL (reference sequence). The CDR3 spans 14 residues.

This sequence joins TRBV27 and TRBJ1-4, with 8 bases lining up with TRBD1. After removal of 8 bases from V and 4 bases from J, the junction contained 9 bases not matched to a gene. The CDR3 sequence is 15 residues long. Germline V CDR1 and CDR2: MNHEY, SMNVEV (reference sequence). The CDR3 nucleotides are TGTGCCAGCTCCGTCCACAGGGGGGTTAATGAAAAACTGTTTTTT. Its protein is CASSVHRGVNEKLFF.

V usage is TRBV19 and J usage is TRBJ2-7; tentatively, D is TRBD1 (6 bases). CDR1 is LNHDA, CDR2 SQIVND, per germline (reference sequence). V dropped 4 bases and J dropped 5 bases, with 12 bases sitting between them. This CDR3 has 13 residues. The CDR3 region has the DNA TGTGCCAGTAGTAACCGGGCAGGGGACGAGCAGTACTTC. This translates into CASSNRAGDEQYF.